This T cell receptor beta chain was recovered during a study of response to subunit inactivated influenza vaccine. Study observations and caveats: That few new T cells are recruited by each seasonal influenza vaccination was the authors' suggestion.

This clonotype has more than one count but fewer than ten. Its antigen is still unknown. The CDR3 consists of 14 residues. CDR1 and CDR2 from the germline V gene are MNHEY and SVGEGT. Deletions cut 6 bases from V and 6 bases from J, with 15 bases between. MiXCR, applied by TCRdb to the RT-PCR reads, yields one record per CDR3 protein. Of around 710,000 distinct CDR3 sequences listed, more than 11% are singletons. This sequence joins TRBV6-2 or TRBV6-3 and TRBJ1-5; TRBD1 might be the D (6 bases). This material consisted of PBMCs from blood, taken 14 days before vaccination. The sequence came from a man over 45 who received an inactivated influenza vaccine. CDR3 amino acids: CASSYRELVQPQHF. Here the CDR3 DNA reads TGTGCCAGCAGCTACAGGGAGTTGGTTCAGCCCCAGCATTTT.